The T cell receptor beta chain described here comes from a study of T cells after posttransplantation cyclophosphamide. The study's findings and limits: Donor-recipient repertoire similarity was low at 1-2 months, rising over year one. Recipient CMV seropositivity and CMV reactivation strongly tracked TRB clonality.

Here immunoSEQ multiplex PCR was the method, and the copy in TCRdb shows in-frame clones only, minus some. Captured here are 40,000 to 45,000 clones, none seen once; the top ten comprise roughly 2.3%. The CDR3 runs to 12 residues. V lost 3 bases and J lost 8; bases outside the gene matches: 1. The germline V gene has CDR1 SGHTA and CDR2 FQGNSA. This related bone marrow graft donor gave peripheral blood on the day of marrow donation. As regards this clone: Its antigen is not known.

The sample was PBMCs. The TCR sequence derives from a man aged 35 to 55 in good health, CMV-negative, and a related stem cell transplant donor. V and J are TRBV7-2 and TRBJ2-1; 7 nucleotides match TRBD2. CDR3 residues: CASSLTSHEQFF. For the CDR3, the DNA is TGTGCCAGCAGCTTGACTAGCCATGAGCAGTTCTTC.